This T cell receptor beta chain was documented in a study of blood T cell repertoires in COVID-19. Produced via immunoSEQ multiplex PCR; TCRdb's table is partial and in-frame only. The data hold fewer than 100,000 clones, with 80% observed a single time. The V gene's germline CDR1 is SEHNR and CDR2 FQNEAQ (reference sequence). The V gene lost 5 bases and the J gene lost 2 bases, with 13 bases spanning the gap. The CDR3 loop spans 14 amino acids. The chain has TRBV7-9 and TRBJ2-7; the D gene is possibly TRBD1 (6 bases). Material: peripheral blood. This sequence originates from a woman in her 70s with acute or convalescent COVID-19. Here the CDR3 reads CASSPDSPPYEQYF. CDR3 nucleotides: TGTGCCAGCAGCCCGGACAGCCCTCCCTACGAGCAGTACTTC. The entire variable domain, with the rest obtained from reference TRBV7-9 and TRBJ2-7, is as follows: DTGVSQNPRHKITKRGQNVTFRCDPISEHNRLYWYRQTLGQGPEFLTYFQNEAQLEKSRLLSDRFSAERPKGSFSTLEIQRTEQGDSAMYLCASSPDSPPYEQYFGPGTRLTVT.